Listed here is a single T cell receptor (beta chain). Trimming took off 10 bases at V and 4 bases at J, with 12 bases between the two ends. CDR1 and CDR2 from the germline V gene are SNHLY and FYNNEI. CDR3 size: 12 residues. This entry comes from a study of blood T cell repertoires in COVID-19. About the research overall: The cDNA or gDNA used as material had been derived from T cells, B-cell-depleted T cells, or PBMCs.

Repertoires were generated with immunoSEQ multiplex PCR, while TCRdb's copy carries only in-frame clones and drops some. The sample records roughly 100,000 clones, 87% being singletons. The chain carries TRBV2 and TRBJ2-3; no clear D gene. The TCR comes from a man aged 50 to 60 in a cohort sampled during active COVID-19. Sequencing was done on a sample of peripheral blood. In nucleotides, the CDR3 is TGTGCCACCTATCTTGTTCCAGATACGCAGTATTTT. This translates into CATYLVPDTQYF.